Each of the 27 T cell receptor beta chains below was sequenced from the same sample in a study of blood T cell repertoires in COVID-19. Repertoires were generated with immunoSEQ multiplex PCR, while TCRdb's copy carries only in-frame clones and drops some. The sample consists of fewer than 20,000 clones, about four fifths of them appearing once. The sequencing input was peripheral blood. The source of these receptors is a man in his forties or fifties with active or convalescent COVID-19.

The genes are TRBV3-1 (or the pseudogene TRBV3-2) and TRBJ1-4, with D unresolved. Germline V lookup: CDR1 LGHDT, CDR2 YNNKEL (reference sequence). The CDR3 runs 14 residues. Trimming removed 3 bases from V and 8 bases from J, with 13 bases in between. The DNA for the CDR3 is TGTGCCAGCAGCCAGACATGGGGAGGCGAAAAACTGTTTTTT. Encoded protein: CASSQTWGGEKLFF.

The genes are TRBV7-9 and TRBJ2-6; 7 nucleotides match TRBD1. Germline lookup yields CDR1 SEHNR and CDR2 FQNEAQ (reference sequence). The CDR3 runs 16 residues. J was trimmed by 2 bases and V by 0 bases; bases with no gene match: 1. CDR3 nucleotide sequence: TGTGCCAGCAGCTTAGCCCAGGGGGCTGGGGCCAACGTCCTGACTTTC. This codes for CASSLAQGAGANVLTF.

This clone came up a few times. V gene TRBV2 combines with J gene TRBJ1-3; D ambiguous. Germline-derived CDR1 and CDR2 are SNHLY and FYNNEI. V lost 2 bases, J lost 8 bases, and 7 bases lay in between. The CDR3 is made up of 12 amino acids. This CDR3 reads CASSEQDHTIYF. The CDR3 DNA is TGTGCCAGCAGTGAACAGGATCACACCATATATTTT.

This chain joins TRBV6-5 and TRBJ1-3, with 7 bases aligning to TRBD1. J was trimmed by 5 bases and V by 4 bases; bases with no gene match: 2. Germline V gene sequence: CDR1 MNHEY, CDR2 SVGAGI. CDR3 length: 13 amino acids. In DNA form, the CDR3 reads TGTGCCAGCAGTTCGGGACAGCGAAACACCATATATTTT. Translated: CASSSGQRNTIYF.

V usage is TRBV29-1 and J usage is TRBJ2-7; 8 positions agree with TRBD1. The CDR3 runs 12 residues. The J segment lost 2 bases and the V segment lost 4 bases, leaving 1 base of the junction unmatched. CDR1 and CDR2 from the germline V gene are SQVTM and ANQGSEA. The CDR3 sequence: CSVGTGTYEQYF. The CDR3 nucleotides read TGCAGCGTTGGGACAGGGACCTACGAGCAGTACTTC.

This chain uses TRBV4-2 with TRBJ1-4; tentatively, D is TRBD1 (6 bases). This CDR3 region has 15 residues. Deletions cut 2 bases from V and 4 bases from J, with 11 bases between. Germline V gives CDR1 LGHNA, CDR2 YNFKEQ. CDR3 DNA sequence: TGTGCCAGCAGCCAAATGGACAGCGATAATGAAAAACTGTTTTTT. This sequence encodes CASSQMDSDNEKLFF.

The chain links TRBV20-1 to TRBJ2-3; TRBD1 might be the D (6 bases). This CDR3 has 14 residues. Germline V gene sequence: CDR1 DFQATT, CDR2 SNEGSKA (reference sequence). V lost 3 bases to trimming and J lost 4 bases, with 14 bases between them. The CDR3 region has the DNA TGCAGTGCTAGTGGGGGCAGGGTTGCAGATACGCAGTATTTT. Its protein product is CSASGGRVADTQYF.

The chain combines TRBV2 with TRBJ2-7; D is perhaps TRBD1 (6 bases). Per germline, CDR1 SNHLY and CDR2 FYNNEI. This CDR3 region has 14 residues. Deletions cut 8 bases from V and 9 bases from J, with 23 bases between. CDR3 bases: TGTGCCAGCGAAGAGAATCGGGACATCATAGTGCAGTACTTC. It yields the protein CASEENRDIIVQYF.

The chain employs TRBV7-9 and TRBJ1-5; perhaps TRBD1 as D (6 bases). V lost 5 bases and J lost 4, with 15 bases in between. The CDR3 length is 15 residues. The germline gives CDR1 SEHNR, CDR2 FQNEAQ (reference sequence). CDR3 in amino acids: CASSIAGGGNQPQHF. The CDR3 DNA sequence: TGTGCCAGCAGCATCGCGGGGGGCGGGAATCAGCCCCAGCATTTT.

The chain links TRBV19 to TRBJ2-7, with D perhaps TRBD2 (5 bases). With 3 bases removed from V and 4 bases from J, the gap between germline ends came to 16 bases. Germline assignment: CDR1 LNHDA and CDR2 SQIVND (reference sequence). The CDR3 length is 15 residues. The CDR3 sequence: CASSISPRGIYEQYF. The CDR3 DNA is TGTGCCAGTAGTATTTCCCCCCGGGGTATTTACGAGCAGTACTTC. Combining the CDR3 with reference TRBV19 and TRBJ2-7 gives the whole variable domain DGGITQSPKYLFRKEGQNVTLSCEQNLNHDAMYWYRQDPGQGLRLIYYSQIVNDFQKGDIAEGYSVSREKKESFPLTVTSAQKNPTAFYLCASSISPRGIYEQYFGPGTRLTVT.

V gene TRBV3-1 (or the pseudogene TRBV3-2) combines with J gene TRBJ2-1; TRBD1 matches 7 bases. Trimming cost V 0 bases and J 5 bases; bases outside gene matches: 4. Germline V gene sequence: CDR1 LGHDT, CDR2 YNNKEL (reference sequence). The CDR3 contains 15 residues. CDR3 amino acids: CASSQDWGQHNEQFF. The CDR3 region has the DNA TGTGCCAGCAGCCAAGATTGGGGACAGCACAATGAGCAGTTCTTC.

This chain connects TRBV6-5 to TRBJ1-5; D remains ambiguous. Trimming removed 5 bases at V and 5 bases at J, with 10 bases between. The CDR3 covers 13 residues. From germline, CDR1 is MNHEY and CDR2 SVGAGI. The CDR3 spells CASSRTGYQPQHF. For the CDR3, the DNA is TGTGCCAGCAGTCGGACTGGTTATCAGCCCCAGCATTTT.

This clone occurred once. The chain carries TRBV18 and TRBJ1-3; 7 nucleotides line up with TRBD1. The ends lost 2 bases at V and 3 bases at J; junction bases unmatched: 1. The CDR3 has 14 amino acids. Germline CDR1 and CDR2: KGHSH and LQKENI. In DNA form, the CDR3 reads TGTGCCAGCTCACCAGGGGACAGTGGAAACACCATATATTTT. Amino acids: CASSPGDSGNTIYF.

The gene calls are TRBV2 and TRBJ1-2; D perhaps matches TRBD1 (5 bases). This CDR3 has 18 amino acids. The germline CDR1 and CDR2 sequences are SNHLY and FYNNEI. V was cut by 3 bases and J by 0 bases, with 20 bases left in between. CDR3 coding DNA: TGTGCCAGCAGTGATTCGTTGGGCCTCCCGGGGGCTAACTATGGCTACACCTTC. Its protein is CASSDSLGLPGANYGYTF.

The rearrangement links TRBV10-3 to TRBJ2-4, with 8 bases identical to TRBD1. The germline V gene encodes CDR1 ENHRY and CDR2 SYGVKD. With V trimmed by 3 bases and J by 0 bases, 4 bases remained unmatched. The CDR3 spans 16 residues. The CDR3 DNA reads TGTGCCATCAGTGAAGGACAGGGAATAGCCAAAAACATTCAGTACTTC. Amino acid sequence: CAISEGQGIAKNIQYF.

The V gene is TRBV24-1, the J gene TRBJ1-2; D possibly corresponds to TRBD1 (5 bases). Germline CDR1 and CDR2: KGHDR and SFDVKD. With 5 bases removed from V and 2 bases from J, the gap between germline ends came to 14 bases. The CDR3 spans 15 residues. CDR3 sequence reads: CATSVPRQPNYGYTF. The CDR3 bases are TGTGCCACCAGTGTTCCGAGACAGCCCAACTATGGCTACACCTTC.

V and J are TRBV2 and TRBJ2-3; 10 bases are shared with TRBD1. Germline lookup yields CDR1 SNHLY and CDR2 FYNNEI. The CDR3 runs 15 residues. V lost 5 bases and J lost 0; bases outside the gene matches: 2. For the CDR3, the DNA is TGTGCCAGCAGTAGGGACAGGGGTAGCACAGATACGCAGTATTTT. It is translated as CASSRDRGSTDTQYF.

The chain uses TRBV5-1 and TRBJ2-7; 13 bases match TRBD2. Germline V lookup: CDR1 SGHRS, CDR2 YFSETQ. This CDR3 is 14 amino acids long. V was clipped by 4 bases and J by 3 bases; unmatched bases: 1. The CDR3 sequence is CASSRTSGGYEQYF. In DNA form, the CDR3 reads TGCGCCAGCAGCAGGACTAGCGGGGGCTACGAGCAGTACTTC.

This chain uses TRBV9 with TRBJ1-3; D gene ambiguous. This CDR3 contains 13 residues. V dropped 4 bases and J dropped 4 bases, with 9 bases sitting between them. Germline V CDR1 and CDR2: SGDLS, YYNGEE. The CDR3 loop is CASSPTTGNTIYF. The CDR3 nucleotides read TGTGCCAGCAGCCCTACGACAGGAAACACCATATATTTT.

The rearrangement joins TRBV3-1 (or the pseudogene TRBV3-2) to TRBJ1-5; TRBD1 matches 10 bases. The CDR3 contains 15 residues. Germline V gene sequence: CDR1 LGHDT, CDR2 YNNKEL (reference sequence). J was trimmed by 5 bases and V by 5 bases; bases with no gene match: 6. The CDR3 here is CASSVGTGVDQPQHF. The CDR3, as DNA: TGTGCCAGCAGCGTAGGGACAGGGGTTGATCAGCCCCAGCATTTT.

This chain joins TRBV9 and TRBJ2-5, with 7 nucleotides matching TRBD2. Trimming cost V 4 bases and J 1 base; bases outside gene matches: 7. There are 15 residues in the CDR3. The germline CDR1 and CDR2 sequences are SGDLS and YYNGEE. CDR3 residues: CASSLGGTTQETQYF. The DNA of the CDR3 is TGTGCCAGCAGCCTGGGGGGGACTACCCAAGAGACCCAGTACTTC.

V is TRBV5-5 and J is TRBJ2-5; the match to TRBD2 covers 13 bases. The V gene end was trimmed by 1 base and the J gene end by 1 base; junction bases not matched to a gene: 4. This CDR3 spans 17 amino acids. CDR1 is SGHKS, CDR2 YYEKEE, per germline (reference sequence). The CDR3 is CASSLRLAGGIQETQYF. CDR3 in DNA: TGTGCCAGCAGCTTGAGACTAGCGGGGGGCATCCAAGAGACCCAGTACTTC.

This chain joins TRBV2 and TRBJ1-2, with D perhaps matching TRBD1 (5 bases). The CDR3 consists of 15 residues. Germline V CDR1 and CDR2: SNHLY, FYNNEI. V lost 1 base and J 5 bases, leaving 14 bases between the germline ends. The CDR3 DNA reads as TGTGCCAGCAGTGAAGTGGCAGGGAAACTATATGGCTACACCTTC. This codes for CASSEVAGKLYGYTF. Filled out from reference TRBV2 and TRBJ1-2, the complete variable domain reads EPEVTQTPSHQVTQMGQEVILRCVPISNHLYFYWYRQILGQKVEFLVSFYNNEISEKSEIFDDQFSVERPDGSNFTLKIRSTKLEDSAMYFCASSEVAGKLYGYTFGSGTRLTVV.

This chain joins TRBV5-6 and TRBJ2-5; D is possibly TRBD2 (6 bases). The germline V gene encodes CDR1 SGHDT and CDR2 YYEEEE. Trimming pared 0 bases from V and 4 bases from J, leaving 13 bases between. CDR3 size: 15 residues. CDR3 bases: TGTGCCAGCAGCTTGGGGGGAGGCGGTCCAGAGACCCAGTACTTC. It translates to CASSLGGGGPETQYF.

The rearrangement uses TRBV5-6 and TRBJ1-4; 10 nucleotides line up with TRBD1. This CDR3 is 15 amino acids long. Looked up from germline, CDR1 is SGHDT and CDR2 is YYEEEE. V trimming: 4 bases; J trimming: 4 bases; junction bases outside the gene matches: 4. CDR3 DNA: TGTGCCAGCAGCGCCCGGGACAGGGGTAATGAAAAACTGTTTTTT. It specifies CASSARDRGNEKLFF. The full variable domain, rest sourced from reference TRBV5-6 and TRBJ1-4, is DAGVTQSPTHLIKTRGQQVTLRCSPKSGHDTVSWYQQALGQGPQFIFQYYEEEERQRGNFPDRFSGHQFPNYSSELNVNALLLGDSALYLCASSARDRGNEKLFFGSGTQLSVL.

V is TRBV29-1 and J is TRBJ2-1; D perhaps matches TRBD2 (6 bases). Germline V gives CDR1 SQVTM, CDR2 ANQGSEA. V lost 7 bases and J lost 4, with 14 bases in between. This CDR3 comprises 13 residues. The CDR3 loop reads CSGRDAGYNEQFF. The CDR3 coding sequence is TGCAGCGGGCGGGACGCCGGATACAATGAGCAGTTCTTC.

The chain's CDR3 is CASPLGVETQYF. DNA of the CDR3: TGTGCCAGCCCCCTCGGGGTTGAGACCCAGTACTTC. V is TRBV2 and J is TRBJ2-5; D perhaps matches TRBD2 (5 bases). The CDR3 consists of 12 residues. The V end was cut by 8 bases, the J end by 5 bases, with 12 bases between. In germline, CDR1 is SNHLY, CDR2 FYNNEI.